The 11 T cell receptor beta chains below all came from one sample that was sequenced in a study of CD8 T cells in Susac syndrome. Random hexamers were used to reverse transcribe an amount of 0.5 to 1 ug RNA. TCRdb processed the immunoSEQ multiplex PCR reads anew with MiXCR; each CDR3 protein has one entry. The data contain 120,000 or so distinct CDR3 sequences, approximately 94% of them singletons. Sample: CD4+ T cells from PBMCs. Receptors originate from a human donor with multiple sclerosis.

V gene TRBV11-1 combines with J gene TRBJ1-1; D remains ambiguous. The CDR3 has 14 residues. Trimming removed 5 bases at V and 4 bases at J, with 14 bases between. Germline CDR1 is SGHAT and CDR2 is FQDESV (reference sequence). The CDR3 region has the DNA TGTGCCAGCAGCCCACAAGGCTTTAGCACTGAAGCTTTCTTT. This encodes CASSPQGFSTEAFF.

This sequence joins TRBV7-2 and TRBJ1-2, with 7 bases matching TRBD1. Trimming cost V 4 bases and J 2 bases; bases outside gene matches: 1. Germline assignment: CDR1 SGHTA and CDR2 FQGNSA. The CDR3 length is 13 residues. The CDR3 DNA reads TGTGCCAGCAGCTCGGGACAGAACTATGGCTACACCTTC. Residues: CASSSGQNYGYTF.

The chain joins TRBV4-1 to TRBJ1-5; possible D gene TRBD1, 5 bases. Per germline, CDR1 MGHRA and CDR2 YSYEKL. This CDR3 contains 16 residues. Trimming cost V 0 bases and J 3 bases, with 12 bases left between them. The CDR3 region is CASSQEDYRNNQPQHF. The CDR3 DNA reads TGCGCCAGCAGCCAAGAAGATTACAGGAACAATCAGCCCCAGCATTTT.

V is TRBV30 and J is TRBJ1-1; D may be TRBD1 (6 bases). Trimming removed 0 bases at V and 5 bases at J, with 10 bases between. Germline V gives CDR1 GTSNPN, CDR2 SVGIG (reference sequence). The CDR3 contains 13 residues. For the CDR3, the DNA is TGTGCCTGGAGTGTGCGGCAGGGGACTGAAGCTTTCTTT. Amino acid sequence: CAWSVRQGTEAFF.

This chain joins TRBV19 and TRBJ1-2; 11 nucleotides line up with TRBD1. The CDR3 has 13 amino acids. Germline CDR1 and CDR2: LNHDA and SQIVND (reference sequence). Trimming cost V 6 bases and J 6 bases; bases outside gene matches: 3. CDR3 sequence (DNA): TGTGCCAGTAGCGGACAGGGGGCGGATGGCTACACCTTC. Its translation is CASSGQGADGYTF.

This rearrangement joins TRBV25-1 to TRBJ1-3; D is uncertain. The germline V and J ends were trimmed by 6 bases and 0 bases, with 9 bases remaining between them. The germline CDR1 and CDR2 sequences are MGHDK and SYGVNS. This CDR3 is 14 amino acids long. CDR3 sequence (DNA): TGTGCCAGCAGCAAGGCGAACTCTGGAAACACCATATATTTT. As protein: CASSKANSGNTIYF.

The V call is TRBV24-1, the J call TRBJ2-1; D gene ambiguous. The CDR3 contains 13 residues. Trimming left V 2 bases short and J 8 bases short, with 9 bases between. Germline CDR1 reads KGHDR; CDR2 reads SFDVKD. CDR3 sequence reads: CATSDSAGDEQFF. CDR3 bases: TGTGCCACCAGTGATTCTGCTGGGGATGAGCAGTTCTTC.

The rearrangement links TRBV4-2 to TRBJ2-2, with 9 bases that match TRBD2. The ends lost 4 bases at V and 3 bases at J; junction bases unmatched: 12. Germline CDR1 and CDR2: LGHNA and YNFKEQ. There are 18 residues in the CDR3. CDR3 DNA sequence: TGTGCCAGCAGCCCTAACCCTCTGGGACTAGCAGACACCGGGGAGCTGTTTTTT. This encodes CASSPNPLGLADTGELFF.

V gene TRBV7-2 combines with J gene TRBJ1-1; 8 positions agree with TRBD1. This CDR3 region has 12 residues. V gave up 5 bases and J gave up 10 bases; unmatched junction bases: 6. Germline V lookup: CDR1 SGHTA, CDR2 FQGNSA. Written as DNA, the CDR3 is TGTGCCAGCAGCCAGGGGGCTTGGGGAGCTTTCTTT. Protein sequence: CASSQGAWGAFF.

V is TRBV27 and J is TRBJ2-4; 7 bases align to TRBD2. The CDR3 sequence is 15 residues long. Germline V gives CDR1 MNHEY, CDR2 SMNVEV (reference sequence). The trim removed 2 bases at V and 6 bases at J, leaving 7 bases unmatched. The CDR3, as DNA: TGTGCCAGCAGTTTAAGCGGGAAAGGAGGAAACATTCAGTACTTC. It translates to CASSLSGKGGNIQYF.

The V gene is TRBV18, the J gene TRBJ2-4; the D is unclear. This CDR3 is built from 16 residues. Germline V lookup: CDR1 KGHSH, CDR2 LQKENI. The V end lost 2 bases, the J end lost 0 bases, and 11 bases lay between the germline ends. The CDR3 bases are TGTGCCAGCTCACCAGAGTTCGTCCTAGCCAAAAACATTCAGTACTTC. It translates to CASSPEFVLAKNIQYF. Complete variable domain (other parts from reference TRBV18 and TRBJ2-4): NAGVMQNPRHLVRRRGQEARLRCSPMKGHSHVYWYRQLPEEGLKFMVYLQKENIIDESGMPKERFSAEFPKEGPSILRIQQVVRGDSAAYFCASSPEFVLAKNIQYFGAGTRLSVL.